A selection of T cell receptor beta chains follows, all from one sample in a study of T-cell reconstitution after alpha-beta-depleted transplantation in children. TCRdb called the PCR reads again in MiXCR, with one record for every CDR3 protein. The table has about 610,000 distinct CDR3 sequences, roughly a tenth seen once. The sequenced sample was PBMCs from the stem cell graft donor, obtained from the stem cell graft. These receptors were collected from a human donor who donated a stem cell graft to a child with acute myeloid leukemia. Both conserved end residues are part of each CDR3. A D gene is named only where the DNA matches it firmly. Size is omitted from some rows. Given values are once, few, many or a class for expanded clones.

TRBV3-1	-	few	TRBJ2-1	TGTGCCAGCAGCCACAGCATCAATGAGCAGTTCTTC	CASSHSINEQFF
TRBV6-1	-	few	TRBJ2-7	TGTGCCAGCAGGGCCGGGACTTCCTCCCTCGAGCAGTACTTC	CASRAGTSSLEQYF
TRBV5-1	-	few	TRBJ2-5	TGCGCCAGCAGCGCGCGGCTCAGTATCGCGGCATCGGAGACCCAGTACTTC	CASSARLSIAASETQYF
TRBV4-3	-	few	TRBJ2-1	TGCGCCAGCAGCCAAGAGGGGACTGCCCCTAGAAATGAGCAGTTCTTC	CASSQEGTAPRNEQFF
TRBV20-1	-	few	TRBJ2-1	TGCAGTGCTAGAGATCGGCAGGGGTTGTATGAGCAGTTCTTC	CSARDRQGLYEQFF
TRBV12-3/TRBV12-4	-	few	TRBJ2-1	TGTACAGTCCGGGACTCCTACAATGAGCAGTTCTTC	CTVRDSYNEQFF
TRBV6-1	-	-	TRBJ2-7	TGTGCCAGCAGCACACCAAGGGGGGGGAGGCTGCTCTACGAGCAGTACTTC	CASSTPRGGRLLYEQYF
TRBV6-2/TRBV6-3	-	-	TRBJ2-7	TGTGCCAGCAGCTCCCGGTGGGAGCAGTACTTC	CASSSRWEQYF
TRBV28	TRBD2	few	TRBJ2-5	TGTGCCAGCAGTCGTAGCGGGAGCGCTCAAGAGACCCAGTACTTC	CASSRSGSAQETQYF
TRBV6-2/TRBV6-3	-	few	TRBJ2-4	TGTGCCAGCAGTTACTCGAATGTAGCCAAAAACATTCAGTACTTC	CASSYSNVAKNIQYF
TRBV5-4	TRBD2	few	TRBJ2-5	TGTGCCAGCAGCTTCCGGACTAGCGGGATAGGCACGTCATATGAGACCCAGTACTTC	CASSFRTSGIGTSYETQYF
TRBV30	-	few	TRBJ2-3	TGTGCCTGGAGTCGCCAAACCGGGCCAGATACGCAGTATTTT	CAWSRQTGPDTQYF
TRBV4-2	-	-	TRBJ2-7	TGTGCCAGCAGCCAAGATATAAGAATCGGGCAGTACTTC	CASSQDIRIGQYF
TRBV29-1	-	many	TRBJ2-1	TGCAGCGTTGTAAGGGGGTTCACCTACAATGAGCAGTTCTTC	CSVVRGFTYNEQFF
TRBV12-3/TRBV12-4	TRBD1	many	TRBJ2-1	TGTGCCAGCATTACCGGGACAGGGGGCTACAATGAGCAGTTCTTC	CASITGTGGYNEQFF
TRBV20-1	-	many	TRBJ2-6	TGCAGTGCTCCGAGGTGGACAGACCCCTCTGGGGCCAACGTCCTGACTTTC	CSAPRWTDPSGANVLTF
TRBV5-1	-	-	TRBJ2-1	TGCGCCAGCAGCTTGGTAGCCCTTAATGAGCAGTTCTTC	CASSLVALNEQFF
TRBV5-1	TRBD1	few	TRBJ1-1	TGCGCCACCTCCGGACAGGGGATGAACACTGAAGCTTTCTTT	CATSGQGMNTEAFF
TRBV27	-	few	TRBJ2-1	TGTGCCAGCAGTCCCAACGAGGGTGTAGGTGGCGTAGGTGAGCAGTTCTTC	CASSPNEGVGGVGEQFF
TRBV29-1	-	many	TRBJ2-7	TGCAGCGGGAGCGGGACAGTCGGTGGGAGCTCCTACGAGCAGTACTTC	CSGSGTVGGSSYEQYF
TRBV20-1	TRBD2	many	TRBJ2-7	TGCAGTGCTAGAGATCGGGCTAGCGGGAGGCCTTCCTACGAGCAGTACTTC	CSARDRASGRPSYEQYF
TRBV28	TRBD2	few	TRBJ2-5	TGTGCCAGCAGTCTGGGGGGGAGGATAGAGACCCAGTACTTC	CASSLGGRIETQYF
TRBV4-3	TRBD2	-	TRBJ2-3	TGCGCCAGCAGCCAGCAAGCGGGAGAGGGCACAGATACGCAGTATTTT	CASSQQAGEGTDTQYF
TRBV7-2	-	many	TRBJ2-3	TGTGCCAGCAGCTTAGATGCGTCAAGCACAGATACGCAGTATTTT	CASSLDASSTDTQYF
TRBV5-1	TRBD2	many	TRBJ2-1	TGCGCCAGCTCTCTCGGGTCTAGCGGGAGGAATGAGCAGTTCTTC	CASSLGSSGRNEQFF
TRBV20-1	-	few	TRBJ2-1	TGCAGCGTGGGGCAAAGCTCCTACAATGAGCAGTTCTTC	CSVGQSSYNEQFF
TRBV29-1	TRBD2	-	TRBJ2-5	TGCAGCGTCGTTGGGACTAGCGGGCTCCTGAGGACCCAGTACTTC	CSVVGTSGLLRTQYF
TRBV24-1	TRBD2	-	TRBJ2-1	TGTGCCACCAGCAGTACTAGCGGGACTTTGGGCAATGAGCAGTTCTTC	CATSSTSGTLGNEQFF
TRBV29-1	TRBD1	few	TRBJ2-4	TGCAGCGGCCAGGGACAGGGGCCAAAAAACATTCAGTACTTC	CSGQGQGPKNIQYF
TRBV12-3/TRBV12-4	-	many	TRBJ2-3	TGTGCCAGCAGTTTAGACGGCGGGGCCGCCCTGGATACGCAGTATTTT	CASSLDGGAALDTQYF
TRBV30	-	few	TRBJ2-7	TGTGCCTACGCCACAGGGTACGAGCAGTACTTC	CAYATGYEQYF
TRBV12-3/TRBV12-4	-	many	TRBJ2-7	TGTGCCAGCAGCCGGTCGGGCGAGCAGTACTTC	CASSRSGEQYF
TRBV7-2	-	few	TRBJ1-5	TGTGCCAGCAGCTTAAACAGAGGGGATCATCAGCCCCAGCATTTT	CASSLNRGDHQPQHF
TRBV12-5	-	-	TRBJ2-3	TGTGCTAGTGGGAGTGCGGATACGCAGTATTTT	CASGSADTQYF
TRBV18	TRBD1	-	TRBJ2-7	TGTGCCAGCTCATCGGACTTAGGGGGCAAGCAGTACTTC	CASSSDLGGKQYF
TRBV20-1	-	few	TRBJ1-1	TGCAGTGCTATCTCGAACACTGAAGCTTTCTTT	CSAISNTEAFF
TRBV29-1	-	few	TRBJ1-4	TGCAGCGTGGCCGGAGTTGCAACTAATGAAAAACTGTTTTTT	CSVAGVATNEKLFF
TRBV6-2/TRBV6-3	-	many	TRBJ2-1	TGTGCCAGCAGTTACTCGGAAACCACCTACAATGAGCAGTTCTTC	CASSYSETTYNEQFF
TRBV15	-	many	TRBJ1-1	TGTGCCACCAGCAGAGATAGGAGGGCTGAAGCTTTCTTT	CATSRDRRAEAFF
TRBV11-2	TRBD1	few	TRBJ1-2	TGTGCCAGCAGCTCCCTTACAGGGGAGTACACCTTC	CASSSLTGEYTF
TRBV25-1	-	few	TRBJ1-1	TGTGCCAGCAGTGACGCTCGGGGTGAGTGGGGGAACACTGAAGCTTTCTTT	CASSDARGEWGNTEAFF
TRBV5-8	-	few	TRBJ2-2	TGTGCCAGCAGCGGACACCCCTTAAACACCGGGGAGCTGTTTTTT	CASSGHPLNTGELFF
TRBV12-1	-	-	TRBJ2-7	TGTGCCAGCAGCCCCCAACCGGGACTAGCGGGAAACTGCTCCTACGAGCAGTACTTC	CASSPQPGLAGNCSYEQYF
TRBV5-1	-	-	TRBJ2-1	TGCGCCAGCAGCCCGGGACCGGGAGCTGAGCAGTTCTTC	CASSPGPGAEQFF
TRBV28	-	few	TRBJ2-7	TGTGCCAGCAGCCAACGGAACTACGAGCAGTACTTC	CASSQRNYEQYF
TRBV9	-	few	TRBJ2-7	TGTGCCAGCAGCGTAGATAACAGACCCTCCTACGAGCAGTACTTC	CASSVDNRPSYEQYF
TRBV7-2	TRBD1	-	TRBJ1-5	TGTGCCAGCAGTCCCGACAGGGTATATCAGCCCCAGCATTTT	CASSPDRVYQPQHF
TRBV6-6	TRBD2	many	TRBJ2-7	TGTGCCGCTCGGCGGGAGACAAACTACGAGCAGTACTTC	CAARRETNYEQYF
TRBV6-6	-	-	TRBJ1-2	TGTGCCAGCAGTTCCCCCGGACAGAGTGGCTACACCTTC	CASSSPGQSGYTF